The sequence of this TCR beta chain was determined in a study of blood T cell repertoires in COVID-19. Study background: Samples representing acute and convalescent COVID-19 were sourced from the United States, Italy and Spain. PBMCs, B-cell-depleted T cells, or T cells were the source of the cDNA or gDNA that made up the material.

Original methodology: From reference gene primer amplification, estimates of nucleated cell counts were derived. Sequencing was performed with immunoSEQ multiplex PCR; in TCRdb, only in-frame clones are kept and a portion is missing. Clone size and the V and J calls come from that table; the DNA yielded D and trimming. The table records under 200,000 clones, about nine tenths of them present only once. The sequence came from a man between 45 and 60 years old with acute or convalescent COVID-19. The sequenced material came from peripheral blood.

The CDR3 spells CASSQGQGAAREQYF. Here the CDR3 DNA reads TGCGCCAGCAGCCAGGGACAGGGGGCTGCGAGAGAGCAGTACTTC. The genes are TRBV10-1 and TRBJ2-7; TRBD1 aligns across 12 bases. The CDR3 is made up of 15 amino acids. The V gene's germline CDR1 is WNHNN and CDR2 SYGVQD (reference sequence). V shed 6 bases, J shed 7 bases, and the junction held 10 bases outside the gene matches.